This record looks at one TCR beta chain sequence and its context. The antigen remains unidentified. Trimming removed 8 bases at V and 2 bases at J, with 15 bases between. The length of the CDR3 is 15 residues. Germline CDR1 and CDR2: MNHNS and SASEGT. These data are taken from a study of T cell repertoires in cytomegalovirus infection. Study-level information: TCR beta signatures that were public indicated CMV infection and matching HLA type.

A single record per CDR3 protein comes from TCRdb applying MiXCR to the reads. The repertoire holds about 530,000 distinct CDR3 sequences, with 26% as singletons. Study observations and caveats: CMV-specific TCR beta clonotypes restricted by HLA-C dominated the ex vivo response.

The clonotype comes from a human donor in good health (CMV status not recorded). Some clones in this sample may be carry-over from other donors' samples. The sequenced sample was PBMCs. This chain joins TRBV6-1 and TRBJ2-2; D perhaps matches TRBD1 (6 bases). The CDR3 DNA follows: TGTGCCAGCGGATTTACAGGGACAAACACCGGGGAGCTGTTTTTT. Protein sequence: CASGFTGTNTGELFF.